This TCR beta chain was identified during a study of T cell responses to AZD1222 COVID-19 vaccine. About the study: Investigators merged groups given second doses at roughly 4 or roughly 12 weeks. Notes on the study in general: Mapped onto spike, vaccine-associated CD4 TCRs spanned it and were dominant at 160-218 and 743-854.

Data came from immunoSEQ multiplex PCR; TCRdb stores just in-frame clones and leaves some out. The sample carries around 100,000 clones, 92% recorded once. As regards this clone: Its antigen is not identified.

V was trimmed by 7 bases and J by 1 base, leaving 8 bases between them. Germline loops: CDR1 MNHEY, CDR2 SVGAGI. This CDR3 has 13 amino acids. The TCR originated in an adult in good health. V gene TRBV6-5 combines with J gene TRBJ1-5; D unclear. The specimen comprised peripheral blood, sampled on day 0 of AZD1222 vaccination. CDR3 loop: CASMKRSNQPQHF. In DNA, the CDR3 is TGTGCCAGCATGAAGCGGAGCAATCAGCCCCAGCATTTT.